This is a list of T cell receptor beta chains from one sample in a study of ipilimumab plus nivolumab after autologous stem cell transplantation. Generated by immunoSEQ multiplex PCR, the TCRdb table keeps only in-frame clones and is missing some. Of tens of thousands of clones detected, 80% to 95% appear once; the ten largest clones hold 0.75% to 1%. This material consisted of PBMCs, taken in a trial of ipilimumab plus nivolumab as post-transplant consolidation. These receptors were obtained from a male donor with multiple myeloma. The conserved cysteine and the conserved F or W are not part of the CDR3 here.

cdr3_length	v_call	j_call	cdr3_aa
11	TRBV2	TRBJ1-1	ATSTGRATEAF
13	TRBV6-1	TRBJ1-1	ASRPGQGGNTEAF
12	TRBV30	TRBJ2-7	AWVGQGRFHEQY
15	TRBV7-2	TRBJ2-5	ASSLRTLAGGRETQY
14	TRBV7-9	TRBJ2-1	ASSLSGTGVYNEQF
12	TRBV18	TRBJ1-1	ASSPAGTGSEAF
12	TRBV11-3	TRBJ1-1	ASRILQGTTEAF
14	TRBV5-1	TRBJ2-1	ASSKQTGGSYNEQF
11	TRBV2	TRBJ2-7	ATLGQGDHEQY
12	TRBV4-3	TRBJ2-3	ASSQGTVTDTQY
11	TRBV11-2	TRBJ1-1	ASSSTRGTEAF
14	TRBV19	TRBJ2-7	ASRPGISGRLHEQY
15	TRBV4-3	TRBJ2-5	ASSHDHSGRLVETQY
14	TRBV14	TRBJ1-3	ASSQDRGSSGNTIY
16	TRBV9	TRBJ2-6	ASSPHRDRIPGANVLT
13	TRBV2	TRBJ2-7	ASSELRQGSDEQY
13	TRBV7-9	TRBJ1-1	ASRRTGGLNTEAF
12	TRBV25-1	TRBJ2-7	ASSKQGVPYEQY
15	TRBV4-1	TRBJ2-3	ASSQDWAGEGPDTQY
12	TRBV6-5	TRBJ1-1	ASSLGQLNTEAF
15	TRBV27	TRBJ2-1	ASSLAAGGLLNNEQF
12	TRBV6-5	TRBJ1-2	ASRIDSRQYGYT
13	TRBV30	TRBJ2-1	AWSVLGPFYNEQF
14	TRBV11-1	TRBJ2-1	ASSPLGTSGNLEQF
14	TRBV5-1	TRBJ2-5	ASSPLTSGRTETQY
14	TRBV5-6	TRBJ2-2	ASSLFGGGGLGELF
14	TRBV7-2	TRBJ2-6	ASSAYSDSGANVLT
13	TRBV21-1	TRBJ2-7	ASSKTQGAGYEQY
11	TRBV5-1	TRBJ2-3	ASSSGFRDTQY
9	TRBV6-6	TRBJ2-7	ASSSHYEQY
12	TRBV9	TRBJ2-7	ASSVSGGSYEQY
14	TRBV11-2	TRBJ2-7	ASSLDHAGYAYEQY
13	TRBV5-1	TRBJ2-3	ASSFLGGRTDTQY
15	TRBV28	TRBJ1-3	ASSLPGTADSGNTIY
12	TRBV19	TRBJ1-3	ASSPQGAGNTIY
12	TRBV7-9	TRBJ2-3	ASSLPREGDTQY
12	TRBV11-2	TRBJ2-5	ASSLGLAEETQY
12	TRBV6-4	TRBJ2-1	ASRGQGPYNEQF
13	TRBV11-2	TRBJ2-5	ASHRDRSYQETQY
13	TRBV7-2	TRBJ1-1	ASSLRAGGAPEAF
16	TRBV12-2	TRBJ1-5	ASRLVGGDPYSNQPQH